These 6 T cell receptor beta chains share one sample of origin, sequenced in a study of blood T cell repertoires in COVID-19. TCRdb's table, derived via immunoSEQ multiplex PCR, lists solely in-frame clones and lacks some. The table has some 240,000 clones, over 80% seen once. The sequencing input was PBMCs or T cells enriched from blood (not recorded which). The receptors come from a woman aged 40 to 55 who had been exposed to COVID-19.

This rearrangement joins TRBV24-1 to TRBJ1-2; D is perhaps TRBD1 (5 bases). With 3 bases removed from V and 4 bases from J, the gap between germline ends came to 17 bases. Germline V gives CDR1 KGHDR, CDR2 SFDVKD. There are 16 residues in the CDR3. This chain's CDR3 is CATSDQHDSTGYGYTF. The CDR3 coding sequence is TGTGCCACCAGTGATCAGCATGATTCCACAGGCTATGGCTACACCTTC.

The chain joins TRBV30 to TRBJ1-5, with D possibly being TRBD1 (6 bases). There are 14 residues in the CDR3. Trimming shortened V by 2 bases and J by 3 bases, and 11 bases separated the two germline ends. The germline V gene encodes CDR1 GTSNPN and CDR2 SVGIG (reference sequence). The CDR3 nucleotides read TGTGCCTGGAGTCCGGGACACCCCAATCAGCCCCAGCATTTT. This sequence encodes CAWSPGHPNQPQHF.

J is TRBJ2-1 and V is TRBV5-4; 9 positions agree with TRBD1. V shed 0 bases, J shed 10 bases, and the junction held 5 bases outside the gene matches. The germline gives CDR1 SGHNT, CDR2 YYREEE (reference sequence). The CDR3 has 14 amino acids. The chain's CDR3 is CASSLEQGAGEQFF. The CDR3, as DNA: TGTGCCAGCAGCTTGGAACAGGGGGCAGGAGAGCAGTTCTTC.

With respect to this clone: The junction differs from germline at one of its ends, possibly a read error. The gene calls are TRBV5-1 and TRBJ2-1; 12 bases align to TRBD2. CDR1 is SGHRS, CDR2 YFSETQ, per germline. This CDR3 region has 16 residues. The CDR3 region is CASTTQTSGRGNEQFF. For the CDR3, the DNA is TGTGCCAGCACGACACAGACTAGCGGGAGAGGCAATGAGCAGTTCTTC.

The chain joins TRBV15 to TRBJ1-5; D is undetermined. There are 13 residues in the CDR3. The V and J ends lost 0 bases and 6 bases respectively, with 6 bases between them. Per germline, CDR1 LNHNV and CDR2 YYDKDF (reference sequence). CDR3 nucleotide sequence: TGTGCCACCAGCAGAGATCCGGGTCAGCCCCAGCATTTT. Translated: CATSRDPGQPQHF.

Only one count was recorded for this clone. This sequence joins TRBV9 and TRBJ2-3; TRBD2 is a possible D gene (6 bases). Per the germline V gene, CDR1 is SGDLS and CDR2 is YYNGEE. V gave up 1 base and J gave up 5 bases, with 14 bases separating them. There are 15 residues in the CDR3. CDR3 loop: CASSVSGGRLDTQYF. In nucleotides, the CDR3 is TGTGCCAGCAGCGTATCCGGAGGGAGATTAGATACGCAGTATTTT.